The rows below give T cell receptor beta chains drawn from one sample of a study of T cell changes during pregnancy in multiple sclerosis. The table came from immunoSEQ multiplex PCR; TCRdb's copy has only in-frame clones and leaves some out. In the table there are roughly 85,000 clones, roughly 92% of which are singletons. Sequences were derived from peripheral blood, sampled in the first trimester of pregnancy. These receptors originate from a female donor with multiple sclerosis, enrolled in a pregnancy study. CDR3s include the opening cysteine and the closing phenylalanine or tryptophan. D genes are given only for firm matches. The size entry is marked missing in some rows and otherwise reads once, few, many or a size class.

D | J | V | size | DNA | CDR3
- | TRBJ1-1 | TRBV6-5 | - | TGTGCCAGCAGACAGGGGAACACTGAAGCTTTCTTT | CASRQGNTEAFF
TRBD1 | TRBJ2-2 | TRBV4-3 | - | TGCGCCAGCAGCCAAGAAAGTAACAGGGGTATCACCGGGGAGCTGTTTTTT | CASSQESNRGITGELFF
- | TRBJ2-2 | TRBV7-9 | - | TGTGCCAGCAGCTTGGGAGGACACCAGAACACCGGGGAGCTGTTTTTT | CASSLGGHQNTGELFF
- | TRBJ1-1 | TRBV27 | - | TGTGCCAGCAGCCAAAATGGACAGTCCAACACTGAAGCTTTCTTT | CASSQNGQSNTEAFF
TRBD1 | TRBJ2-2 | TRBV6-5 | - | TGTGCCAGCAGTTACCAGGGACAGGGGGTCGGGGAGCTGTTTTTT | CASSYQGQGVGELFF
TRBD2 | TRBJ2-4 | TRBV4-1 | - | TGCGCCAGCAGCCAAGATCGGGGACTAGCGAAAAACATTCAGTACTTC | CASSQDRGLAKNIQYF
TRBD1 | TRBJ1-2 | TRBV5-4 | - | TGTGCCAGCAGCTTGGATTTGGGACAGGGTGGTTATACCTTC | CASSLDLGQGGYTF
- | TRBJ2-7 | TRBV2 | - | TGTGCCAGCAGTCAGACCTACGAGCAGTACTTC | CASSQTYEQYF
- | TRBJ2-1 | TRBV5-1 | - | TGCGCCAGCAGCTTGGAGGCTGGGAATCGGGGGAATGAGCAGTTCTTC | CASSLEAGNRGNEQFF
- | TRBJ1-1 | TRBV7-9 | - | TGTGCCAGCCAGAGGCAGGGGTCAGTGAACACTGAAGCTTTCTTT | CASQRQGSVNTEAFF
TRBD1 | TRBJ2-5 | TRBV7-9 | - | TGTGCCAGCAGCTTACAGACAGGGGGCGCCTGGGAGACCCAGTACTTC | CASSLQTGGAWETQYF
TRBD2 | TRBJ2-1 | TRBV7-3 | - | TGTGCCAGCAGCTTAATGTTAACTAGCGGGAGCAATGAGCAGTTCTTC | CASSLMLTSGSNEQFF
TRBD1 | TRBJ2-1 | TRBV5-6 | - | TGTGCCAGCAGCTTGGCTGGGACAGGGGGGTCTAATGAGCAGTTCTTC | CASSLAGTGGSNEQFF
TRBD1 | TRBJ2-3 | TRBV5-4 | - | TGTGCCAGCAGCTTGGGGGGTTCGACAGGGATCACAGATACGCAGTATTTT | CASSLGGSTGITDTQYF
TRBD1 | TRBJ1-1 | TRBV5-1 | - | TGCGCCAGCAGCCCCACCGGTCAGGGGGTACTGAACACTGAAGCTTTCTTT | CASSPTGQGVLNTEAFF
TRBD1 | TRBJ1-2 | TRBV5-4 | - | TGTGCCAGCAGCGCTACGGACAGGTACTATGGCTACACCTTC | CASSATDRYYGYTF
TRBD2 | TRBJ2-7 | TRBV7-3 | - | TGTGCCAGCAGCCTCCAGGGAGGGTACGAGCAGTACTTC | CASSLQGGYEQYF
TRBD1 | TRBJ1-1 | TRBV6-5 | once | TGTGCCAGCAGTTACGCCGACAGGGGCGGTGAAGCTTTCTTT | CASSYADRGGEAFF
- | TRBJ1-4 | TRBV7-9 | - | TGTGCCAGCAGCTCCCAGGGTGCAACTAATGAAAAACTGTTTTTT | CASSSQGATNEKLFF
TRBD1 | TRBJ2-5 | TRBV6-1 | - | TGTGCCAGCAGTGAACAGGATAGAAAAGGGGGCGAGGAGACCCAGTACTTC | CASSEQDRKGGEETQYF
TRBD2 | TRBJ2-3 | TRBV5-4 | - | TGTGCCAGCAGCGCCGGACTAGCGCGGATGCAAGATACGCAGTATTTT | CASSAGLARMQDTQYF
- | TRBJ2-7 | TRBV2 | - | TGTGCCAGCAGTGTGGTTAGCGCCCAACCCGAACCCTACGAGCAGTACTTC | CASSVVSAQPEPYEQYF
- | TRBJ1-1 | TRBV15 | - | TGTGCCACCAGCAGAGGGGCGAACACTGAAGCTTTCTTT | CATSRGANTEAFF
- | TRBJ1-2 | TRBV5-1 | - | TGCGCCAGCAACGCGGGCAATAGCTATGGCTACACCTTC | CASNAGNSYGYTF
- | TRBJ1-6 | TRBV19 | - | TGTGCCAGTAGTATAGTAGGGGCTGGCGGCAATTCACCCCTCCACTTT | CASSIVGAGGNSPLHF
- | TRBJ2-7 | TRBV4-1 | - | TGCGCCAGCAGCCCACAGGGTGACGGATTTTTCGCGTACGAGCAGTACTTC | CASSPQGDGFFAYEQYF
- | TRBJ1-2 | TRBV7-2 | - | TGTGCCAGCAGCAACCGGGACAACCTCTATGGCTACACCTTC | CASSNRDNLYGYTF
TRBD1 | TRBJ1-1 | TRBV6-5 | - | TGTGCCAGCAGTTCGGGGACAGGGCTTGACACTGAAGCTTTCTTT | CASSSGTGLDTEAFF
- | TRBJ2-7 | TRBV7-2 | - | TGTGCCAGCAGCCTCGGACTGGGCTCCTACGAGCAGTACTTC | CASSLGLGSYEQYF
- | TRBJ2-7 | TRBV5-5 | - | TGTGCCAGCAGCATATTCGCAGGGTCCTACGAGCAGTACTTC | CASSIFAGSYEQYF
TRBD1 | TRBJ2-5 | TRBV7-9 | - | TGTGCCAGCGACAGGGGTCAAGTTGGGGAAGAGACCCAGTACTTC | CASDRGQVGEETQYF
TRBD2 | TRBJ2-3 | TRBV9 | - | TGTGCCAGCAGCGTTCAGGGCCGGGGCGGGAGGGTGGATACGCAGTATTTT | CASSVQGRGGRVDTQYF
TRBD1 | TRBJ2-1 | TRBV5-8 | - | TGTGCCAGCAGCTTCCGGGACAGGGTAAACAATGAGCAGTTCTTC | CASSFRDRVNNEQFF
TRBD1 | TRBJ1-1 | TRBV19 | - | TGTGCCAGTAGTCCAAGATACAGGGGGGAGAACACTGAAGCTTTCTTT | CASSPRYRGENTEAFF
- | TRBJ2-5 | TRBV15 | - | TGTGCCACCAGGAAGGACAGATTCTTCCAAGAGACCCAGTACTTC | CATRKDRFFQETQYF
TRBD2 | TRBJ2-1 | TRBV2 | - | TGTGCTTCCGGGGCTAGCGGGCTCCATGAGCAGTTCTTC | CASGASGLHEQFF
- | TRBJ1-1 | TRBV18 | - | TGTGCCAGCTCACCACCGGATAACCTCCGGGGAGCTTTCTTT | CASSPPDNLRGAFF
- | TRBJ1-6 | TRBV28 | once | TGTGCCAGCAGACCAGTGGCCTATAATTCACCCCTCCACTTT | CASRPVAYNSPLHF
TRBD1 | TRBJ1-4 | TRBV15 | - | TGTGCCACCAGCAGGACAGGGGGGAGTGAAAAACTGTTTTTT | CATSRTGGSEKLFF
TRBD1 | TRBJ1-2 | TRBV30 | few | TGTGCCTGGCAACAGGGGGCGAGGGGCTACACCTTC | CAWQQGARGYTF
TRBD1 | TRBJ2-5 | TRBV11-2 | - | TGTGCCAGCAGGATGACAGGGAAGGAGACCCAGTACTTC | CASRMTGKETQYF
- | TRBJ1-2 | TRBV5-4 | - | TGTGCCAGCAGCTTGGGACAGAGAAATAACTATGGCTACACCTTC | CASSLGQRNNYGYTF